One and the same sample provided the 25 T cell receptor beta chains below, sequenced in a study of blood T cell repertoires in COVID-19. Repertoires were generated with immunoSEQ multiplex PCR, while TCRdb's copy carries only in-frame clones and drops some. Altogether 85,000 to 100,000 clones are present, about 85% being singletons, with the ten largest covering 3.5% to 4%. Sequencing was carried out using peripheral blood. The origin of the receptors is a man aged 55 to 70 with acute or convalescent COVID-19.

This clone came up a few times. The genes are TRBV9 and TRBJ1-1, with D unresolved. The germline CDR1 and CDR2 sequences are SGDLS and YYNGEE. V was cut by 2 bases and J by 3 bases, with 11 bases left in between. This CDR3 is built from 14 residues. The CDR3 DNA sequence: TGTGCCAGCAGCGTCGAGGGCCGGCACACTGAAGCTTTCTTT. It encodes CASSVEGRHTEAFF.

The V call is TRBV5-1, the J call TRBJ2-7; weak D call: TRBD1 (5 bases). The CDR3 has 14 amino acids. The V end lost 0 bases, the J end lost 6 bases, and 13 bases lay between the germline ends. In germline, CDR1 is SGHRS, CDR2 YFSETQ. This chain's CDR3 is CASSLGSLDSEQYF. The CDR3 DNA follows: TGCGCCAGCAGCTTGGGAAGCTTAGACAGCGAGCAGTACTTC. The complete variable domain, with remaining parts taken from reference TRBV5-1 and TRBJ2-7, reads KAGVTQTPRYLIKTRGQQVTLSCSPISGHRSVSWYQQTPGQGLQFLFEYFSETQRNKGNFPGRFSGRQFSNSRSEMNVSTLELGDSALYLCASSLGSLDSEQYFGPGTRLTVT.

Here the CDR3 DNA reads TGTGCCAGCAGCTTAGCCGGTTTGGGCTTATCAGGCTACACCTTC. Translated: CASSLAGLGLSGYTF. The J gene is TRBJ1-2, the V gene TRBV7-6; D remains unclear. Per the germline V gene, CDR1 is SGHVS and CDR2 is FNYEAQ. Between the trimmed V and J ends, which lost 0 bases and 8 bases, there was a span of 16 bases. The CDR3 is 15 residues long.

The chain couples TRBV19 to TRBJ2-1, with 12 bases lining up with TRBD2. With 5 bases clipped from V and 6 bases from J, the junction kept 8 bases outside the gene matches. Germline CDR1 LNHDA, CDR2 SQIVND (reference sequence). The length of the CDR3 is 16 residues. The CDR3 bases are TGTGCCAGTAGTGTGCTAGCGGGGGGGCCGCCCAATGAGCAGTTCTTC. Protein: CASSVLAGGPPNEQFF.

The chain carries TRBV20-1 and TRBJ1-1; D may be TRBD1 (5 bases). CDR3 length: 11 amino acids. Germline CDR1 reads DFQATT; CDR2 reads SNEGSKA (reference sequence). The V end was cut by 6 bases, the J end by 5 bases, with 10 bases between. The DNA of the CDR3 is TGCAGTGCCCCCAGGGTTACTGAAGCTTTCTTT. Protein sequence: CSAPRVTEAFF.

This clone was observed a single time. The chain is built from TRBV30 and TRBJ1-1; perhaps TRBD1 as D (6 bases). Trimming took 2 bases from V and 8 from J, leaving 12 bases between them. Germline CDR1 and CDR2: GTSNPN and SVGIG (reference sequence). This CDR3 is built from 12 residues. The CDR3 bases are TGTGCCTGGAGTCGGGCAGGGGACGAAGCTTTCTTT. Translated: CAWSRAGDEAFF.

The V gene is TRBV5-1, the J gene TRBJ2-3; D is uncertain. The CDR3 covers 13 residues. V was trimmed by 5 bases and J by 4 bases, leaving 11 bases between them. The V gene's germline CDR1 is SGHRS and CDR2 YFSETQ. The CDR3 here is CASSPTMADTQYF. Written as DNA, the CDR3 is TGCGCCAGCAGTCCAACTATGGCAGATACGCAGTATTTT. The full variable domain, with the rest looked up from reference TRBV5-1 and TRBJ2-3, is KAGVTQTPRYLIKTRGQQVTLSCSPISGHRSVSWYQQTPGQGLQFLFEYFSETQRNKGNFPGRFSGRQFSNSRSEMNVSTLELGDSALYLCASSPTMADTQYFGPGTRLTVL.

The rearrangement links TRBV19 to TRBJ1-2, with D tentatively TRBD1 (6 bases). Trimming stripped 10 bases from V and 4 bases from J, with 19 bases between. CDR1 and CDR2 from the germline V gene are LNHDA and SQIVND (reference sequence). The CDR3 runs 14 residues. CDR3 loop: CATSQGMPSYGYTF. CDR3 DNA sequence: TGTGCCACCTCCCAGGGGATGCCCTCCTATGGCTACACCTTC.

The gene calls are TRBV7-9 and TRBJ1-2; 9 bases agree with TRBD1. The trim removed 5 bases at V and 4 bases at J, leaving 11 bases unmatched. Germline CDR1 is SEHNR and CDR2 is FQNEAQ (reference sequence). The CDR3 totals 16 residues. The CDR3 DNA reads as TGTGCCAGCAGCGAACCCCCCCCGGGACAGGGCTATGGCTACACCTTC. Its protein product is CASSEPPPGQGYGYTF.

CDR3 region: CASSFGTSGGAQFF. In DNA, the CDR3 is TGTGCCAGCAGCTTCGGGACTAGCGGGGGGGCGCAGTTCTTC. The rearrangement uses TRBV7-3 and TRBJ2-1; 16 bases fit TRBD2. The CDR3 runs 14 residues. After removal of 3 bases from V and 12 bases from J, the junction contained 2 bases not matched to a gene. The germline V gene has CDR1 SGHTA and CDR2 FQGTGA.

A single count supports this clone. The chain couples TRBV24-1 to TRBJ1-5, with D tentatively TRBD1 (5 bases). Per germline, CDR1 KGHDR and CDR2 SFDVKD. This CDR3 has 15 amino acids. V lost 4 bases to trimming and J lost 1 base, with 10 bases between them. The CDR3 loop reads CATSDATESNQPQHF. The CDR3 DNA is TGTGCCACCAGTGACGCGACAGAAAGCAATCAGCCCCAGCATTTT.

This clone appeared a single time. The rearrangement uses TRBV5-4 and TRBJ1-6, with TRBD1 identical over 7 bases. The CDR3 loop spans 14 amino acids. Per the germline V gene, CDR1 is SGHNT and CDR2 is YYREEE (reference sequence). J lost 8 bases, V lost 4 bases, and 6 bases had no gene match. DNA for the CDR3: TGTGCCAGCAGCAAGAGACAGGGAGATTCACCCCTCCACTTT. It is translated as CASSKRQGDSPLHF.

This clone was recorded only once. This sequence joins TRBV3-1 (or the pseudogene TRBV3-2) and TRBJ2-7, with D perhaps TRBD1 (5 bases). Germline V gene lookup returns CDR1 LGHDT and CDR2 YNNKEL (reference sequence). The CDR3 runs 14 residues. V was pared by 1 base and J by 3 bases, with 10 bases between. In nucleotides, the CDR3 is TGTGCCAGCAGCCAAGGGGTGGGGCTCTACGAGCAGTACTTC. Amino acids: CASSQGVGLYEQYF.

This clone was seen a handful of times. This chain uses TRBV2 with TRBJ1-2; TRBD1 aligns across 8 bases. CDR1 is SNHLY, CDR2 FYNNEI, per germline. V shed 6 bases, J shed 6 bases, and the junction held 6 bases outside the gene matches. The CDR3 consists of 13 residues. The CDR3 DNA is TGTGCCAGCAGCGCGACAGGGGCTCATGGCTACACCTTC. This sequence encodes CASSATGAHGYTF.

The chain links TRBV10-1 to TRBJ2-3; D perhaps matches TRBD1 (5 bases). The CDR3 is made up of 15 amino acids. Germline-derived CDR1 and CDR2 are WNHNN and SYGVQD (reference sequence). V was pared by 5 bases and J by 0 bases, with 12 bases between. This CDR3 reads CASSRDSLSTDTQYF. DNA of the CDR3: TGCGCCAGCAGTCGAGACAGCCTTAGCACAGATACGCAGTATTTT.

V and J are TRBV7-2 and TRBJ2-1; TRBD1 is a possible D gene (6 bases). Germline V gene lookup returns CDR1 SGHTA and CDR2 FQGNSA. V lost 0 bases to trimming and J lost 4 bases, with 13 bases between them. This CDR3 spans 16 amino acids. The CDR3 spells CASSLAPRGSYNEQFF. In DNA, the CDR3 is TGTGCCAGCAGCTTAGCGCCAAGGGGGTCTTACAATGAGCAGTTCTTC.

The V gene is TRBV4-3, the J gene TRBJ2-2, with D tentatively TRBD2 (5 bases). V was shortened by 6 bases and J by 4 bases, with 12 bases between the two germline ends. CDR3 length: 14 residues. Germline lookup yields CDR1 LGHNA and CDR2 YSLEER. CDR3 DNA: TGCGCCAGCAGGGGCGGGCCCGGCACCGGGGAGCTGTTTTTT. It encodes CASRGGPGTGELFF.

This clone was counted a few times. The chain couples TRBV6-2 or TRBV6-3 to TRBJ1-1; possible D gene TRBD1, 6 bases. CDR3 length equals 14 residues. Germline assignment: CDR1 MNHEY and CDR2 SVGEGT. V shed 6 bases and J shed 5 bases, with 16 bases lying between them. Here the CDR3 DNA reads TGTGCCAGCAGCAGGGGAGGGGTTGGTACTGAAGCTTTCTTT. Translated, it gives CASSRGGVGTEAFF.

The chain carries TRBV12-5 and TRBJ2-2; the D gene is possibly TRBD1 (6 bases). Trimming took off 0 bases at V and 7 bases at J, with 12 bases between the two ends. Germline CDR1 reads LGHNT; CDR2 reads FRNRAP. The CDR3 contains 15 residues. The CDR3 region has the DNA TGTGCTAGTGGTTTGGTGGCAGGGGAAGTCGGGGAGCTGTTTTTT. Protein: CASGLVAGEVGELFF.

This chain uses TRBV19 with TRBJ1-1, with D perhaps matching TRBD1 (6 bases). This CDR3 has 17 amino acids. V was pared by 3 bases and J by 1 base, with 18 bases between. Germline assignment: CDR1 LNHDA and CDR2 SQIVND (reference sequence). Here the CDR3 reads CASSIDIRGRGNTEAFF. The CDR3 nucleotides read TGTGCCAGTAGTATTGATATCAGGGGACGAGGGAACACTGAAGCTTTCTTT.

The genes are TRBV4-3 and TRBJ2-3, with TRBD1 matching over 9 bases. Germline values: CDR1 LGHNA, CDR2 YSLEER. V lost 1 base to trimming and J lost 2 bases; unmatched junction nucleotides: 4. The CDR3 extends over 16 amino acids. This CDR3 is CASSQGQGGYTDTQYF. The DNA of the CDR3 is TGCGCCAGCAGCCAAGGACAGGGGGGCTACACAGATACGCAGTATTTT.

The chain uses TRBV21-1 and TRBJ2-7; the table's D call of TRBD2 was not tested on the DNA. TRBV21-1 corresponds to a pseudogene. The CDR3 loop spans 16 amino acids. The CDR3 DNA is TGTGCCAGCAGCGCCCGACTAGCGGGGGGCTCCTACGAGCAGTACTTC. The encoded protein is CASSARLAGGSYEQYF.

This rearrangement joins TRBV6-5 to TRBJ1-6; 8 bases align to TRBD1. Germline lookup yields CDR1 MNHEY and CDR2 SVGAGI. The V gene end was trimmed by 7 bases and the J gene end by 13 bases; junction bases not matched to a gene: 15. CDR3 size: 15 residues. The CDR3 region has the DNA TGTGCCAGCACCCAACCGGGACAGGTCTCCTTTCCCCTCCACTTT. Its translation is CASTQPGQVSFPLHF.

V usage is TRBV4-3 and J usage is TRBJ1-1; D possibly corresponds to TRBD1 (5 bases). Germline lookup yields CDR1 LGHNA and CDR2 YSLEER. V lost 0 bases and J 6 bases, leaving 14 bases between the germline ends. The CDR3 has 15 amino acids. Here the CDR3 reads CASSQDFGREAEAFF. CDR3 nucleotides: TGCGCCAGCAGCCAAGATTTCGGCAGGGAGGCTGAAGCTTTCTTT.

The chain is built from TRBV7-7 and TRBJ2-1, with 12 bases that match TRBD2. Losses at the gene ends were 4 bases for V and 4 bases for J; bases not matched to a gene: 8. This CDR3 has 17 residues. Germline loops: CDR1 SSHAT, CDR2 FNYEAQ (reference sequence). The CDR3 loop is CASSSTSGRPPYNEQFF. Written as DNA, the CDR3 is TGTGCCAGCAGCTCCACTAGCGGGAGGCCACCTTACAATGAGCAGTTCTTC.